This passage covers 19 T cell receptor beta chains from one sample sequenced in a study of beta chain features in type 1 diabetes. Sequenced material consisted of expressed TCRB transcripts (all of the isolated RNA was reverse transcribed). Assay: immunoSEQ multiplex PCR; the TCRdb copy retains only in-frame clones and omits some. The sample consists of approximately 470,000 clones, around 30% of them appearing once. What was sequenced was naive CD4+ T cells from blood. Receptors originate from a man younger than 35 in good health.

This clone was seen more than once but under ten times. This chain links TRBV11-2 with TRBJ2-1, with TRBD2 as a possible D gene (6 bases). Germline values: CDR1 SGHAT, CDR2 FQNNGV. The CDR3 has 15 amino acids. Trimming shortened V by 3 bases and J by 3 bases, and 12 bases separated the two germline ends. The CDR3 sequence is CASSFFLADYNEQFF. In nucleotides, the CDR3 is TGTGCCAGCAGCTTTTTCTTAGCGGACTACAATGAGCAGTTCTTC.

The genes are TRBV2 and TRBJ2-7; TRBD2 aligns across 13 bases. The CDR3 runs to 14 residues. Germline V gene lookup returns CDR1 SNHLY and CDR2 FYNNEI. J gave up 4 bases and V 11 bases, and 8 bases lay outside the gene matches. The CDR3 region is CARQLAGGPYEQYF. DNA of the CDR3: TGTGCCCGCCAACTAGCGGGAGGGCCATACGAGCAGTACTTC.

This clone was detected a few times. The chain is built from TRBV13 and TRBJ2-1; TRBD2 might be the D (6 bases). CDR3 length: 15 amino acids. Deletions cut 5 bases from V and 1 base from J, with 12 bases between. CDR1 is PRHDT and CDR2 is FYEKMQ in the germline V gene (reference sequence). CDR3 sequence: CASSPAGSSYNEQFF. The CDR3, as DNA: TGTGCCAGCAGCCCCGCGGGGTCATCCTACAATGAGCAGTTCTTC. Supplemented by reference TRBV13 and TRBJ2-1, the full variable domain reads AAGVIQSPRHLIKEKRETATLKCYPIPRHDTVYWYQQGPGQDPQFLISFYEKMQSDKGSIPDRFSAQQFSDYHSELNMSSLELGDSALYFCASSPAGSSYNEQFFGPGTRLTVL.

In the case of this clone: The same CDR3 arises from other DNA sequences in this sample as well. This chain uses TRBV30 with TRBJ2-7, with 10 nucleotides matching TRBD1. Germline CDR1 is GTSNPN and CDR2 is SVGIG (reference sequence). This CDR3 is built from 14 residues. Losses at the gene ends were 1 base for V and 2 bases for J; bases not matched to a gene: 2. The CDR3 sequence is CAWSGDRGPYEQYF. Written as DNA, the CDR3 is TGTGCCTGGAGTGGGGACAGGGGACCCTACGAGCAGTACTTC. Filled out from reference TRBV30 and TRBJ2-7, the complete variable domain reads SQTIHQWPATLVQPVGSPLSLECTVEGTSNPNLYWYRQAAGRGLQLLFYSVGIGQISSEVPQNLSASRPQDRQFILSSKKLLLSDSGFYLCAWSGDRGPYEQYFGPGTRLTVT.

Only a few counts were recorded for this clone. The chain combines TRBV25-1 with TRBJ2-3; TRBD1 matches 8 bases. After removal of 9 bases from V and 2 bases from J, the junction contained 10 bases not matched to a gene. This CDR3 comprises 15 residues. Germline values: CDR1 MGHDK, CDR2 SYGVNS. For the CDR3, the DNA is TGTGCCAGACCTATGACAGGGGCCTACACAGATACGCAGTATTTT. It is translated as CARPMTGAYTDTQYF.

The chain has TRBV9 and TRBJ1-2; D not certain. CDR1 SGDLS and CDR2 YYNGEE come from the germline V gene. V dropped 4 bases and J dropped 0 bases, with 1 base sitting between them. This CDR3 contains 11 residues. CDR3 in amino acids: CASSSNYGYTF. Written as DNA, the CDR3 is TGTGCCAGCAGCTCTAACTATGGCTACACCTTC.

This clone turned up a few times. The chain joins TRBV30 to TRBJ2-1, with D perhaps TRBD1 or TRBD2 (6 bases each). CDR1 is GTSNPN, CDR2 SVGIG, per germline (reference sequence). V was cut by 2 bases and J by 9 bases, with 17 bases left in between. CDR3 length: 14 residues. CDR3 sequence: CAWSPRSGGGEQFF. The CDR3 DNA follows: TGTGCCTGGAGTCCCCGGTCCGGGGGCGGTGAGCAGTTCTTC.

The chain is built from TRBV30 and TRBJ2-2, with 7 bases fitting TRBD2. This CDR3 is built from 16 residues. Germline CDR1 reads GTSNPN; CDR2 reads SVGIG (reference sequence). J lost 0 bases, V lost 0 bases, and 4 bases had no gene match. The chain's CDR3 is CAWSVLLAANTGELFF. Here the CDR3 DNA reads TGTGCCTGGAGTGTCCTCCTAGCGGCGAACACCGGGGAGCTGTTTTTT.

The V call is TRBV4-1, the J call TRBJ2-1; TRBD2 matches at 10 bases. The CDR3 is 16 residues long. Per the germline V gene, CDR1 is MGHRA and CDR2 is YSYEKL. Trimming cost V 3 bases and J 4 bases; bases outside gene matches: 6. The CDR3 region is CASSQEGLATYNEQFF. In DNA form, the CDR3 reads TGCGCCAGCAGCCAGGAGGGACTAGCGACATACAATGAGCAGTTCTTC.

The count of this clone is one. The gene calls are TRBV30 and TRBJ1-4; no definite D call. The ends were cut back, 2 bases at V and 5 bases at J, with 9 bases in the middle. There are 13 residues in the CDR3. Germline V gene sequence: CDR1 GTSNPN, CDR2 SVGIG (reference sequence). The CDR3 coding sequence is TGTGCCTGGAGTTACGGCTCCAATGAAAAACTGTTTTTT. Its translation is CAWSYGSNEKLFF.

This clone was counted a few times. The CDR3 DNA reads TGTGCCAGCAGCCAAGACTTGGGAGAGAACACTGAAGCTTTCTTT. Amino acids: CASSQDLGENTEAFF. The chain uses TRBV14 and TRBJ1-1; no clear D gene. The CDR3 sequence is 15 residues long. Per germline, CDR1 SGHDN and CDR2 FVKESK. V dropped 0 bases and J dropped 1 base, with 9 bases sitting between them. Looking up the rest from reference TRBV14 and TRBJ1-1 gives the full variable domain: EAGVTQFPSHSVIEKGQTVTLRCDPISGHDNLYWYRRVMGKEIKFLLHFVKESKQDESGMPNNRFLAERTGGTYSTLKVQPAELEDSGVYFCASSQDLGENTEAFFGQGTRLTVV.

The V gene is TRBV6-1, the J gene TRBJ2-3; the D gene is possibly TRBD1 (5 bases). Looked up from germline, CDR1 is MNHNS and CDR2 is SASEGT. Trimming took 5 bases from V and 3 from J, leaving 15 bases between them. CDR3 length equals 15 residues. CDR3: CASSTGPGFTDTQYF. CDR3 bases: TGTGCCAGCAGTACAGGACCTGGGTTTACAGATACGCAGTATTTT.

This clone was seen a handful of times. The chain employs TRBV29-1 and TRBJ2-3, with D maybe TRBD1 (6 bases). Per germline, CDR1 SQVTM and CDR2 ANQGSEA. The CDR3 is 13 amino acids. With 7 bases removed from V and 1 base from J, the gap between germline ends came to 12 bases. In DNA, the CDR3 is TGCAGCGGAGAACAGGGTGGCACAGATACGCAGTATTTT. This translates into CSGEQGGTDTQYF.

Of note for this clone: A much larger clone lies a single base off, so this may be a read error. This chain links TRBV13 with TRBJ2-5; D is ambiguous. Germline CDR1 and CDR2: PRHDT and FYEKMQ (reference sequence). The CDR3 sequence is 11 residues long. Trimming removed 6 bases at V and 5 bases at J, with 7 bases between. Here the CDR3 reads CASSFRETQYF. In DNA, the CDR3 is TGTGCCAGCAGTTTCCGGGAGACCCAGTACTTC.

The gene calls are TRBV4-3 and TRBJ2-1; perhaps TRBD2 as D (6 bases). The germline CDR1 and CDR2 sequences are LGHNA and YSLEER. Trimming stripped 0 bases from V and 12 bases from J, with 12 bases between. The CDR3 is 13 amino acids. The CDR3, as DNA: TGCGCCAGCAGCCAAGATTGGGGGGATGGGCAGTTCTTC. As protein: CASSQDWGDGQFF.

This clone is a singleton in its sample. The rearrangement joins TRBV7-9 to TRBJ2-6; 8 nucleotides agree with TRBD1. Germline values: CDR1 SEHNR, CDR2 FQNEAQ (reference sequence). The CDR3 runs to 17 residues. The ends lost 1 base at V and 2 bases at J; junction bases unmatched: 4. CDR3 region: CASSLVQGATGANVLTF. CDR3 nucleotide sequence: TGTGCCAGCAGCTTAGTCCAGGGGGCTACTGGGGCCAACGTCCTGACTTTC. Complete variable domain (other parts from reference TRBV7-9 and TRBJ2-6): DTGVSQNPRHKITKRGQNVTFRCDPISEHNRLYWYRQTLGQGPEFLTYFQNEAQLEKSRLLSDRFSAERPKGSFSTLEIQRTEQGDSAMYLCASSLVQGATGANVLTFGAGSRLTVL.

This chain joins TRBV5-4 and TRBJ2-4; D gene unclear. This CDR3 spans 13 amino acids. Deletions cut 7 bases from V and 7 bases from J, with 15 bases between. Germline CDR1 and CDR2: SGHNT and YYREEE (reference sequence). The CDR3 coding sequence is TGTGCCAGCGCAGTCCGCCTTAGTAACATTCAGTACTTC. The encoded protein is CASAVRLSNIQYF.

This clone was counted only a few times. The chain is built from TRBV21-1 and TRBJ2-4; the D call TRBD1 from the table was never checked on the DNA. TRBV21-1 is deemed a pseudogene. CDR3 length: 16 amino acids. CDR3 bases: TGTGCCAGCAGCAAAGTCAGGGGGTGGACCAAAAACATTCAGTACTTC. Translated: CASSKVRGWTKNIQYF.

J is TRBJ2-7 and V is TRBV28; D gene uncertain. Germline loops: CDR1 MDHEN, CDR2 SYDVKM. The CDR3 is 15 residues long. Trimming removed 6 bases from V and 0 bases from J, with 15 bases in between. The DNA for the CDR3 is TGTGCCAGCAGCTCCCTTAGTGGCGGCTCCTACGAGCAGTACTTC. Translation gives CASSSLSGGSYEQYF.